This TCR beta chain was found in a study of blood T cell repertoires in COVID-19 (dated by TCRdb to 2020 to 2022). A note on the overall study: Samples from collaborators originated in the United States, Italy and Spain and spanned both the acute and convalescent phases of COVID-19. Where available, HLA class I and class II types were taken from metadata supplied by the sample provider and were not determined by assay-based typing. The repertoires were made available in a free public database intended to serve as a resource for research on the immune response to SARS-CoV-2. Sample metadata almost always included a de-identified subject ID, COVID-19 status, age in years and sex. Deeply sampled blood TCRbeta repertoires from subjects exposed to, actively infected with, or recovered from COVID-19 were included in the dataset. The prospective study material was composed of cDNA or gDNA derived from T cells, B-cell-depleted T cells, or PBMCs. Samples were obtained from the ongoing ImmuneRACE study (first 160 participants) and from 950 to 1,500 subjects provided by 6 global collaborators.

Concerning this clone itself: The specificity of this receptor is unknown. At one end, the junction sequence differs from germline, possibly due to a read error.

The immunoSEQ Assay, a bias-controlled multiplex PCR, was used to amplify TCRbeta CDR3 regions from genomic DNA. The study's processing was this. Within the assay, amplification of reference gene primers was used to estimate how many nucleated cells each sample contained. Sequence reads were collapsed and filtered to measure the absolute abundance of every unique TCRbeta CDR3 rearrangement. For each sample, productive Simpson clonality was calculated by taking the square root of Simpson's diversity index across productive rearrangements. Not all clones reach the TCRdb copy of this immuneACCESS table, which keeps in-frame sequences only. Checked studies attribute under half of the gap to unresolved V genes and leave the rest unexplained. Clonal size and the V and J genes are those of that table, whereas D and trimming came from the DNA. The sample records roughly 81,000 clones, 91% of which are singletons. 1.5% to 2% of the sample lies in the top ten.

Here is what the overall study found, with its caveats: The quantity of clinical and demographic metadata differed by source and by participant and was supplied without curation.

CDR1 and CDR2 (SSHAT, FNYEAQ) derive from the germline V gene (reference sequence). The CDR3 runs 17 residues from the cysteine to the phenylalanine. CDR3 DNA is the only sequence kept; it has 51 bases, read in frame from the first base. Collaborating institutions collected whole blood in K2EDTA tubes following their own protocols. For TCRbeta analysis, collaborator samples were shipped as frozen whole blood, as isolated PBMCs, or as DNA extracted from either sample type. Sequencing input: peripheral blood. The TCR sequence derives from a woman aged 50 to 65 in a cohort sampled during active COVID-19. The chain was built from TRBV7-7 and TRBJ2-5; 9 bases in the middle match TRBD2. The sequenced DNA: TGTGCTAGCAGCTTGGCGTTGAGGGCTAGCGGGGTTGAGACCCAGTACTTC. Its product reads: CASSLALRASGVETQYF.